The rows below give T cell receptor beta chains drawn from one sample of a study of shared clonotypes between healthy human individuals. Assay used: immunoSEQ multiplex PCR; TCRdb lists only in-frame clones, some missing. This repertoire shows some 1 million clones, around 75% found once; its top ten account for around 1.4%. Material for sequencing was memory CD4+ T cells sorted from blood. The receptor set was obtained from a man in his late teens or twenties in good health. CDR3s include the opening cysteine and the closing phenylalanine or tryptophan. A D gene is named only where the DNA matches it firmly. A row's size may be missing; if present it is once, few, many or a size class.

>TRBV30|TRBJ1-3|TRBD1|many
TGTGCCCTGCGGACAGGGACTGGAAACACCATATATTTT
CALRTGTGNTIYF
>TRBV18|TRBJ2-1|NA|NA
TGTGCCAGCTCACCCCGCCGCGAGATTGAGCAGTTCTTC
CASSPRREIEQFF
>TRBV6-6|TRBJ2-1|TRBD1|NA
TGTGCCAGCAGTAAGGACAGGCCTTCCTACAATGAGCAGTTCTTC
CASSKDRPSYNEQFF
>TRBV11-3|TRBJ2-5|TRBD2|few
TGTGCCAGCAGCCTGACTAGCGGGGTAGAGACCCAGTACTTC
CASSLTSGVETQYF
>TRBV7-2|TRBJ2-1|TRBD1|NA
TGTGCCAGCAGCTTAGCGTTGTTCGGACAGGGACAGTTCTTC
CASSLALFGQGQFF
>TRBV27|TRBJ2-3|NA|many
TGTGCCAGCAGTTGGCAGGATACGCAGTATTTT
CASSWQDTQYF
>TRBV6-6|TRBJ1-5|NA|NA
TGTGCCAGCACTCACCTTTCGGATCAGCCCCAGCATTTT
CASTHLSDQPQHF
>TRBV5-6|TRBJ1-2|NA|NA
TGTGCCAGCAGCTTGGAGGGCGGCTACACCTTC
CASSLEGGYTF
>TRBV7-9|TRBJ2-7|TRBD2|NA
TGTGCCAGCAGCTTAGCCAGCGGGAGCTTCGACGAGCAGTACTTC
CASSLASGSFDEQYF
>TRBV6-5|TRBJ1-2|NA|few
TGTGCCAGCAGTTACTCTCTGGACAGTACTTATTATGGCTACACCTTC
CASSYSLDSTYYGYTF
>TRBV4-3|TRBJ2-2|TRBD2|few
TGCGCCAGCAGCCAAGATGAGGGACTAGCGGCCGGGGAGCTGTTTTTT
CASSQDEGLAAGELFF
>TRBV6-1|TRBJ2-5|NA|NA
TGTGCCAGCACTGGTGGGGGGAGAGAGACCCAGTACTTC
CASTGGGRETQYF
>TRBV10-3|TRBJ1-4|TRBD1|NA
TGTGCCATCAGTGCTGGGAACAGGGGTTCGACTAATGAAAAACTGTTTTTT
CAISAGNRGSTNEKLFF
>TRBV11-2|TRBJ2-7|NA|NA
TGTGCCAGCAGCTTAAACGAACCCGCCGAGCAGTACTTC
CASSLNEPAEQYF
>TRBV6-5|TRBJ2-2|NA|NA
TGTGCCAGCTCCTCAAAGGGGCGCGGCACCGGGGAGCTGTTTTTT
CASSSKGRGTGELFF
>TRBV5-1|TRBJ2-2|TRBD2|NA
TGCGCCAGCAGCAACGGCGGGGGTAGAACCGGGGAGCTGTTTTTT
CASSNGGGRTGELFF
>TRBV6-1|TRBJ2-1|TRBD2|NA
TGTGCCAGCAGTGAGAATCTAGCGGGGGTTTTTTTTGTTTCTTACAATGAGCAGTTCTTC
CASSENLAGVFFVSYNEQFF
>TRBV6-5|TRBJ2-2|NA|NA
TGTGCCAGCGGTGCCAGGGTTAACGGGGAGCTGTTTTTT
CASGARVNGELFF
>TRBV2|TRBJ2-1|TRBD2|NA
TGTGCCAGCAGCGAAGAAGCGGGGGGGCTGCATGAGCAGTTCTTC
CASSEEAGGLHEQFF
>TRBV9|TRBJ2-7|TRBD2|once
TGTGCCAGCAGCGTAGCTACTAGCGGGGTCTACGAGCAGTACTTC
CASSVATSGVYEQYF
>TRBV5-4|TRBJ2-4|TRBD2|NA
TGTGCCAGCAGCCCGGGACTAGCGGGAACAAAAGGGGCCAAAAACATTCAGTACTTC
CASSPGLAGTKGAKNIQYF
>TRBV4-1|TRBJ1-5|NA|NA
TGCGCCAGCAGCCAAGGGGCACACCAGAATCAGCCCCAGCATTTT
CASSQGAHQNQPQHF
>TRBV27|TRBJ1-2|NA|once
TGTGCCAGCAGTTTATCCGCCAGGGTGGGTGGCTACACCTTC
CASSLSARVGGYTF
>TRBV7-2|TRBJ1-2|TRBD1|NA
TGTGCCAGCAGCTTAAGGACAGGGGTTGACTATGGCTACACCTTC
CASSLRTGVDYGYTF
>TRBV6-1|TRBJ2-7|NA|NA
TGTGCCAGCAGTGAAGCGCGGGACCGGAGCTCCTACGAGCAGTACTTC
CASSEARDRSSYEQYF
>TRBV5-1|TRBJ2-6|NA|NA
TGCGCCAGCAGCTTGGCCTTGAAGAAAGGGGCCAACGTCCTGACTTTC
CASSLALKKGANVLTF
>TRBV30|TRBJ2-2|NA|NA
TGTGCCTGGAGTCGAACCTACACCGGGGAGCTGTTTTTT
CAWSRTYTGELFF
>TRBV4-2|TRBJ1-6|NA|few
TGTGCCAGCAGCCAACTGACAGCGTCCGAGTCCCTCCACTTT
CASSQLTASESLHF
>TRBV5-6|TRBJ2-5|TRBD1|many
TGTGCCAGCAGCCCGCGGACAGGATCCAAAGAGACCCAGTACTTC
CASSPRTGSKETQYF
>TRBV7-9|TRBJ1-2|NA|NA
TGTGCCAGCAGCTTAGAACCCAGCCTGGGGTATGGCTACACCTTC
CASSLEPSLGYGYTF
>TRBV18|TRBJ2-4|NA|once
TGTGCCAGCTCACCGGGAGCGGTGGAAGCCAAAAACATTCAGTACTTC
CASSPGAVEAKNIQYF
>TRBV6-6|TRBJ1-3|NA|NA
TGTGCCAGCAGTTACACAGGACAGAGCTCTGGAAACACCATATATTTT
CASSYTGQSSGNTIYF
>TRBV11-2|TRBJ2-5|TRBD2|NA
TGTGCCAGCAGCTTAGATCGGGGGGGAGGGACCCAGTACTTC
CASSLDRGGGTQYF
>TRBV30|TRBJ1-1|NA|NA
TGTGCCTGGAGTGTGAGGCAGGGAGCTTTCTTT
CAWSVRQGAFF
>TRBV2|TRBJ1-2|NA|few
TGTGCCAGCAGTGGAGGGTACGGCTACACCTTC
CASSGGYGYTF
>TRBV29-1|TRBJ2-5|TRBD1|many
TGCAGCGCCCTGACAGGGGAGTCCAAAAGCGAGACCCAGTACTTC
CSALTGESKSETQYF
>TRBV6-6|TRBJ1-1|NA|NA
TGTGCCAGCAGTTACTCGCCGGGCACTGAAGCTTTCTTT
CASSYSPGTEAFF
>TRBV5-4|TRBJ1-1|NA|NA
TGTGCCAGCAGCTTGCCAGGGTCGAACACTGAAGCTTTCTTT
CASSLPGSNTEAFF
>TRBV6-6|TRBJ2-7|NA|NA
TGTGCCAGCAGTCCCGGGGGCTACGAGCAGTACTTC
CASSPGGYEQYF
>TRBV5-1|TRBJ2-3|NA|NA
TGCGCCAGCAGCTTGAGGCAGGGTTACGGCACAGATACGCAGTATTTT
CASSLRQGYGTDTQYF
>TRBV9|TRBJ2-5|TRBD1|NA
TGTGCCAGCAGCGTAGAAGCGCAGGGGGCCCAGTACTTC
CASSVEAQGAQYF
>TRBV25-1|TRBJ2-2|NA|once
TGTGCCAGCTTCGAAAGGACCGGGGAGCTGTTTTTT
CASFERTGELFF
>TRBV28|TRBJ2-7|TRBD2|NA
TGTGCCACAAAAGCGGGGGGTCCCTTCTACGAGCAGTACTTC
CATKAGGPFYEQYF
>TRBV5-1|TRBJ2-1|TRBD1|NA
TGCGCCAGCAGCTTAACAGGGGACCATGAGCAGTTCTTC
CASSLTGDHEQFF
>TRBV10-3|TRBJ2-2|NA|NA
TGTGCCATCAGTGAGGTGCAGGGAAACACCGGGGAGCTGTTTTTT
CAISEVQGNTGELFF
>TRBV30|TRBJ1-2|NA|few
TGTGCCTGGAGCCCCCGCTCCGGGGTTGGTGGCTACACCTTC
CAWSPRSGVGGYTF
>TRBV20-1|TRBJ1-1|TRBD1|few
TGCAGTGCTTCTACAGGGGTTGAAGCTTTCTTT
CSASTGVEAFF